This T cell receptor (beta chain) was identified during a study of cytomegalovirus exposure and HLA in healthy donors. The study's findings and limits: Specificity for CMV antigens was confirmed in vitro for a few of the CMV-associated chains.

With V trimmed by 8 bases and J by 11 bases, 15 bases remained unmatched. The CDR3 is 13 amino acids. Germline CDR1 reads SGHRS; CDR2 reads YFSETQ. 60 Vbeta and 13 Jbeta primers were used in PCR. Clones were sequenced by immunoSEQ multiplex PCR, and TCRdb holds only the in-frame ones, with some missing. This table has about 120,000 clones, around 84% appearing once. Points on this clone: The antigen is not known. This same CDR3 is encoded by further DNA sequences in the sample.

The J gene is TRBJ1-1, the V gene TRBV5-1; 7 bases align to TRBD1. Source material: PBMCs. The TCR originated in a woman in her thirties or forties in good health and CMV-seronegative. Here the CDR3 DNA reads TGCGCCAGTCAATTGGAAGGACAGGCTAACGCTTTCTTT. Translating it yields CASQLEGQANAFF.